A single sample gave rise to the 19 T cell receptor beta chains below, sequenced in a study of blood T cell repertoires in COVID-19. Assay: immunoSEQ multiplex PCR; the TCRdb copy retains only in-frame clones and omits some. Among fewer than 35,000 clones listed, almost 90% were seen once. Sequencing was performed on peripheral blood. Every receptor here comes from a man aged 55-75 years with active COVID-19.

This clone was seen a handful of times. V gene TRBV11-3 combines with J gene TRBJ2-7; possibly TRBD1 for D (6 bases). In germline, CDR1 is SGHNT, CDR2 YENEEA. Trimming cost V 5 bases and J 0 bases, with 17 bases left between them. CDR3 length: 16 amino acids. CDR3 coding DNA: TGTGCCAGCAGCGTGACAGGTGAGACCCTCTCCTACGAGCAGTACTTC. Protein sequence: CASSVTGETLSYEQYF.

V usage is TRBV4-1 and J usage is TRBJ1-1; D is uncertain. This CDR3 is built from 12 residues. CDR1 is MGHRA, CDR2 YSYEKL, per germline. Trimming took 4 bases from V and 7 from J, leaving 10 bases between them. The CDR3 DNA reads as TGCGCCAGCAGCCCCGACCGGGGTGAAGCTTTCTTT. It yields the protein CASSPDRGEAFF.

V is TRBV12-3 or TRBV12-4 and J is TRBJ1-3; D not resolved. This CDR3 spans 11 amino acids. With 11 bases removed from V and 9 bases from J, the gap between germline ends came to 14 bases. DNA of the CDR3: TGTGCCCTGGGTATCGCGGCCACCATATATTTT. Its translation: CALGIAATIYF.

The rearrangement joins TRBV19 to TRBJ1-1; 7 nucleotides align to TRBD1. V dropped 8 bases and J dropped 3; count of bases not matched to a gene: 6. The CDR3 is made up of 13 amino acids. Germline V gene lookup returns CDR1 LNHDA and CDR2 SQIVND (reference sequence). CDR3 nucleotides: TGTGCCAGTCGACAGGGTAGAGACACTGAAGCTTTCTTT. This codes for CASRQGRDTEAFF.

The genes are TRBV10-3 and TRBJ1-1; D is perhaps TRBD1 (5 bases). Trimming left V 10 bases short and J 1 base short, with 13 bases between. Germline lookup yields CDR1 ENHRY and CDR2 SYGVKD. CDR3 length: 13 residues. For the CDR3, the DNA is TGTGCCACCGCGGGACTCGCGAACACTGAAGCTTTCTTT. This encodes CATAGLANTEAFF.

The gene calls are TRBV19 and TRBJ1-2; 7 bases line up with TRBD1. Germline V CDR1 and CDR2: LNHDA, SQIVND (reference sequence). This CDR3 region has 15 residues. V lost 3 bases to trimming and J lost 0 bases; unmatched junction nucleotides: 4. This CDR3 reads CASSIRDRANYGYTF. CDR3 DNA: TGTGCCAGTAGTATCAGGGACAGAGCTAACTATGGCTACACCTTC. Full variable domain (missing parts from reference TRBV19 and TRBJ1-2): DGGITQSPKYLFRKEGQNVTLSCEQNLNHDAMYWYRQDPGQGLRLIYYSQIVNDFQKGDIAEGYSVSREKKESFPLTVTSAQKNPTAFYLCASSIRDRANYGYTFGSGTRLTVV.

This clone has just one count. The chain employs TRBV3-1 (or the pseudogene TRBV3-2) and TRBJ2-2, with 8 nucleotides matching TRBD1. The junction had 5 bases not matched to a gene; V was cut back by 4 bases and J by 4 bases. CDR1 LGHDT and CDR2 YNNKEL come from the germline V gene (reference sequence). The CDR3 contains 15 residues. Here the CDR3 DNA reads TGTGCCAGCAGCCTTTGGGACAGGACCACCGGGGAGCTGTTTTTT. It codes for CASSLWDRTTGELFF.

As DNA, the CDR3 is TGTGCCAGCAGTTTCCGTCTAGCGGGGGGGATGGATACGCAGTATTTT. It translates to CASSFRLAGGMDTQYF. The chain recombines TRBV28 with TRBJ2-3, with 12 bases aligning to TRBD2. The CDR3 is made up of 16 amino acids. The germline CDR1 and CDR2 sequences are MDHEN and SYDVKM. V shed 3 bases and J 6 bases; nucleotides not matched to a gene: 7.

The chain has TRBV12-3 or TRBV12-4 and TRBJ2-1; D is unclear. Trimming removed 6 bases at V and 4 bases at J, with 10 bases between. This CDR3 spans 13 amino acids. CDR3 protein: CASRPQVYNEQFF. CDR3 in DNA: TGTGCCAGCAGACCCCAGGTTTACAATGAGCAGTTCTTC.

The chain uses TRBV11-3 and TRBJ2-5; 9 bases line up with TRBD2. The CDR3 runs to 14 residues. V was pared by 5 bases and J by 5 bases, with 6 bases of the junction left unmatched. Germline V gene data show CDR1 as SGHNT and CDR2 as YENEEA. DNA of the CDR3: TGTGCCAGCAGCCCGCGGCTAGCGGGGGAGACCCAGTACTTC. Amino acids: CASSPRLAGETQYF.

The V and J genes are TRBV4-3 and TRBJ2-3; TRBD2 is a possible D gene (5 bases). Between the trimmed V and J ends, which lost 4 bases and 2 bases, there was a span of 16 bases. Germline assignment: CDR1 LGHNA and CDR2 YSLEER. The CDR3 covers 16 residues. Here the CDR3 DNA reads TGCGCCAGCAGCCGCAACTCGCGGGTGTACACAGATACGCAGTATTTT. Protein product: CASSRNSRVYTDTQYF.

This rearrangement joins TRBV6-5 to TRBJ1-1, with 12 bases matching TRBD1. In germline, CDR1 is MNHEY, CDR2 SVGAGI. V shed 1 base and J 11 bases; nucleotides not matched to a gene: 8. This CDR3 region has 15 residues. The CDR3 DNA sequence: TGTGCCAGCAGTTACTACTCCGGGACAGGGGGCGATGCTTTCTTT. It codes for CASSYYSGTGGDAFF.

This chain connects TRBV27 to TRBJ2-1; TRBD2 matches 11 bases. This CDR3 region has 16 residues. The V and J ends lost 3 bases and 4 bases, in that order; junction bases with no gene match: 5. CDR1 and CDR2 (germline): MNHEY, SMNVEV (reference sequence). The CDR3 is CASSLSTSGTYNEQFF. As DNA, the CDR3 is TGTGCCAGCAGTTTGTCGACTAGCGGGACGTACAATGAGCAGTTCTTC.

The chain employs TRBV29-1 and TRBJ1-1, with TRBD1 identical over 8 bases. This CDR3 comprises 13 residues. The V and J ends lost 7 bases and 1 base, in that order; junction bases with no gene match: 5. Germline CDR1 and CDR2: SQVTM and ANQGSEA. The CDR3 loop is CSGNRGRNTEAFF. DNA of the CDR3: TGCAGCGGAAACAGGGGGAGGAACACTGAAGCTTTCTTT.

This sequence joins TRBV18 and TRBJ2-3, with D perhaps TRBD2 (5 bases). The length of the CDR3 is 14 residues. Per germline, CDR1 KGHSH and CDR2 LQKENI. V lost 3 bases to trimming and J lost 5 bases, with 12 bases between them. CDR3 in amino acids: CASSPLAGEDTQYF. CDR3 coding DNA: TGTGCCAGCTCACCGCTAGCCGGGGAAGATACGCAGTATTTT.

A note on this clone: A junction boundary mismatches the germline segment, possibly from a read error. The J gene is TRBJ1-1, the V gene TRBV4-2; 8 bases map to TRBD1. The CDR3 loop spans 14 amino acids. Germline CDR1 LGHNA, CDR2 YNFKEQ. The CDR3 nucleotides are TGTGCCAGCAGCAAAGACAGGGGCTCTACTGAAGCTTTCTTT. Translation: CASSKDRGSTEAFF.

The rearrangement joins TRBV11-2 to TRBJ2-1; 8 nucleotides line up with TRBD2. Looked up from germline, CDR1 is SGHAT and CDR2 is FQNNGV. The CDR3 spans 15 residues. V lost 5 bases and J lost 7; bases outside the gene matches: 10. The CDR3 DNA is TGTGCCAGCAGCCCCGGGAGAAGCGGGGGTAATGAGCAGTTCTTC. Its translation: CASSPGRSGGNEQFF.

DNA for the CDR3: TGCGCCAGCAGCCAAACATGGCGGGAGAACACTGAAGCTTTCTTT. It encodes CASSQTWRENTEAFF. V usage is TRBV4-1 and J usage is TRBJ1-1; D gene uncertain. Looked up from germline, CDR1 is MGHRA and CDR2 is YSYEKL. The CDR3 covers 15 residues. The V end was cut by 2 bases, the J end by 1 base, with 11 bases between.

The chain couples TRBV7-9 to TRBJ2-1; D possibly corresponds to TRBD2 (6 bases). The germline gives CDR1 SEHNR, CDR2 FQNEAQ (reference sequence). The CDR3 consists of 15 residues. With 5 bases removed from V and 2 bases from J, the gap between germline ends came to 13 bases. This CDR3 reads CASSPWDFPYNEQFF. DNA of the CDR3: TGTGCCAGCAGCCCTTGGGACTTTCCCTACAATGAGCAGTTCTTC.